This TCR beta chain appears in the sequencing data of a study of blood T cells in healthy people across ages. A second PCR of roughly 7 to 11 cycles used a sample-barcoded 5' primer and a J-beta primer mix. From the 5' RACE reads, TCRdb called clonotypes with MiXCR, one entry per CDR3 protein. The table has fewer than 2,000,000 distinct CDR3 sequences, 35% to 50% seen once. Per the germline V gene, CDR1 is MNHEY and CDR2 is SVGAGI. V gave up 5 bases and J gave up 11 bases; unmatched junction bases: 15. The CDR3 sequence is 15 residues long. Material for sequencing was blood. The V gene is TRBV6-5, the J gene TRBJ2-5, with 9 bases fitting TRBD2. The TCR was taken from a human donor in good health. The CDR3 nucleotides read TGTGCCAGCAGTCGCGGGGGGGCTGATCCCAATGAGCAGTACTTC. This codes for CASSRGGADPNEQYF.